Included here is one T cell receptor (beta chain) sequence, with context. The antigen is undetermined. The sample is drawn from a study of cytomegalovirus exposure and HLA in healthy donors. The PCR contained 60 Vbeta and 13 Jbeta primers. TCRdb keeps only in-frame clones here, not all; method: immunoSEQ multiplex PCR. The table records roughly 240,000 clones, around 84% of them present only once. V shed 5 bases and J 0 bases; nucleotides not matched to a gene: 3. This CDR3 region has 15 residues. Germline V CDR1 and CDR2: SGHTA, FQGTGA. General study results and limits: Most subjects had HLA-A and HLA-B alleles reportedly predicted accurately by TCR beta sequences. A previous analysis found most TCR beta V segments productive roughly 87% or roughly 30% of the time. The study assumed roughly uniform donor sequencing depth for presence/absence analyses. The study designated about 180 TCR beta chains cytomegalovirus-associated.

This clonotype originated in a girl aged 2 to 9 in good health and CMV-seronegative. Sequencing input: PBMCs. The chain combines TRBV7-3 with TRBJ2-3; 9 nucleotides agree with TRBD2. The CDR3 DNA follows: TGTGCCAGCAGCGAGACTAGCGGAAGCACAGATACGCAGTATTTT. As protein: CASSETSGSTDTQYF.